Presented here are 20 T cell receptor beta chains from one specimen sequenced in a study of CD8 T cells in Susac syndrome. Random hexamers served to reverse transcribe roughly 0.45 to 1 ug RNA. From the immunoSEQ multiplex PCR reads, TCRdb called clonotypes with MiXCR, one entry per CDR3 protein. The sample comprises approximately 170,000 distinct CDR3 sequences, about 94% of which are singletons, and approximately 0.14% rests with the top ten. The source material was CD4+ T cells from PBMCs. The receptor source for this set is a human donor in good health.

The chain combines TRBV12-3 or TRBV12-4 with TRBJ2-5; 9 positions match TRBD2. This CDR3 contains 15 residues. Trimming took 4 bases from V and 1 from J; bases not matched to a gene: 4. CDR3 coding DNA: TGTGCCAGCAGTTACGGCGGGGGGGCCCAAGAGACCCAGTACTTC. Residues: CASSYGGGAQETQYF.

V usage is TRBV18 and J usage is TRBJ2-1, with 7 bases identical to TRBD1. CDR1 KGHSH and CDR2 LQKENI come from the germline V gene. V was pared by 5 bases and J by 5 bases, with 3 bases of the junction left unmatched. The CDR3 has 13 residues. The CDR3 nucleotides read TGTGCCAGCTCAGCCGGGACAGACAATGAGCAGTTCTTC. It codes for CASSAGTDNEQFF.

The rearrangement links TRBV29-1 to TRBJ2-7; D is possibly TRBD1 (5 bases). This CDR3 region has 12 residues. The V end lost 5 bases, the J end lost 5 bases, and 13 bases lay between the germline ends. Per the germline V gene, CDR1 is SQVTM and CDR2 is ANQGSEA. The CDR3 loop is CSVNSGPHEQYF. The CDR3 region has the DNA TGCAGCGTTAATTCAGGGCCTCACGAGCAGTACTTC.

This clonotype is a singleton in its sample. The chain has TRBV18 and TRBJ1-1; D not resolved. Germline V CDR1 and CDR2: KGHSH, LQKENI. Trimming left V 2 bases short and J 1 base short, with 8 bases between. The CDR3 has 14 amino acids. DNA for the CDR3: TGTGCCAGCTCACCATTACCGCAGAACACTGAAGCTTTCTTT. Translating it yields CASSPLPQNTEAFF.

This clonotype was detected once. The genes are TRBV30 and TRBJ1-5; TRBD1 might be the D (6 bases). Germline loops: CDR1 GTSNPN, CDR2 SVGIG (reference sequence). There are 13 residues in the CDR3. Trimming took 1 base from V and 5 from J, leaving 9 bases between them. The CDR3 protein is CAWSGGQDQPQHF. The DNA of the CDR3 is TGTGCCTGGAGTGGGGGGCAGGATCAGCCCCAGCATTTT.

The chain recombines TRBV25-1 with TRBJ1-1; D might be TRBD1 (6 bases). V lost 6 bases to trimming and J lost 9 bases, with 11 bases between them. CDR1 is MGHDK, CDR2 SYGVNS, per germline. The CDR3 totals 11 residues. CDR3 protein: CASREGGKAFF. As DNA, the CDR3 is TGTGCCAGCAGAGAGGGGGGGAAAGCTTTCTTT.

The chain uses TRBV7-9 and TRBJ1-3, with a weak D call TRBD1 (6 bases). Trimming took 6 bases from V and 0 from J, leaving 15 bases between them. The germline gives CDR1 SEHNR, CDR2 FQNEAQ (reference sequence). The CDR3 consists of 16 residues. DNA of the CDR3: TGTGCCAGCAGTCGCCCGGGACACCTCTCTGGAAACACCATATATTTT. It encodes CASSRPGHLSGNTIYF.

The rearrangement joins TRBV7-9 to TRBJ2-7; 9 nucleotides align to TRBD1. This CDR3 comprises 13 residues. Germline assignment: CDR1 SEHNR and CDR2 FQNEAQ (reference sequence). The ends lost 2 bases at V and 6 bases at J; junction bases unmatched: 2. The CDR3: CASSLLGQGEQYF. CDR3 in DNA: TGTGCCAGCAGCTTACTGGGACAGGGCGAGCAGTACTTC.

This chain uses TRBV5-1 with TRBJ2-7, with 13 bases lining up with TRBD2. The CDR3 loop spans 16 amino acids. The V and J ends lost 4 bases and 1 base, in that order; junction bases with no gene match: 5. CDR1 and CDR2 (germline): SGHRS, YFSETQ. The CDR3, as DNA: TGCGCCAGCAGCCAGACTAGCGGGGGGATTTCCTACGAGCAGTACTTC. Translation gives CASSQTSGGISYEQYF.

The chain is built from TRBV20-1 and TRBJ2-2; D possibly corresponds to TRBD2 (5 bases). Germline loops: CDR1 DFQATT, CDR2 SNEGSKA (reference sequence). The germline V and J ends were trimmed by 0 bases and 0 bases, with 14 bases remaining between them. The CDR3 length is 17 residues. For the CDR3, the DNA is TGCAGTGCTAGAGATTCGGGGTTACTAGCGAACACCGGGGAGCTGTTTTTT. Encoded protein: CSARDSGLLANTGELFF.

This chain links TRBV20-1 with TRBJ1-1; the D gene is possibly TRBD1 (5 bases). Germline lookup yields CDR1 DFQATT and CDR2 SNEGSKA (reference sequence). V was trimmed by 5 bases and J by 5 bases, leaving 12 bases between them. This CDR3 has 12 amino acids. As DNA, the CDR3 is TGCAGTGCTCCCGGTGGGGGGACTGAAGCTTTCTTT. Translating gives CSAPGGGTEAFF.

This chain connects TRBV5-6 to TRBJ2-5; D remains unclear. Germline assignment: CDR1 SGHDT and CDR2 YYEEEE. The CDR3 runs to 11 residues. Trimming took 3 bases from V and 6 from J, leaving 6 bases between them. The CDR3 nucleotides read TGTGCCAGCAGCTCCCGACAGACCCAGTACTTC. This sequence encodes CASSSRQTQYF.

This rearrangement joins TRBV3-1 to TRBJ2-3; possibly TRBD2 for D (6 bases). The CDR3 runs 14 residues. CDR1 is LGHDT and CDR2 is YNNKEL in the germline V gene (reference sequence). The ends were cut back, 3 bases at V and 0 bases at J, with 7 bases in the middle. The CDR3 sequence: CASSHSGSTDTQYF. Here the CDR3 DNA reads TGTGCCAGCAGCCATAGCGGTAGCACAGATACGCAGTATTTT.

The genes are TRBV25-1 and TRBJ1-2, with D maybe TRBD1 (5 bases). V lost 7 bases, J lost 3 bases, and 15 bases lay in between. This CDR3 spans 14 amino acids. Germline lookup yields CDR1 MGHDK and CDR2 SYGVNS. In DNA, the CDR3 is TGTGCCAGCATTACTGGATCGGGGCACTATGGCTACACCTTC. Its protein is CASITGSGHYGYTF.

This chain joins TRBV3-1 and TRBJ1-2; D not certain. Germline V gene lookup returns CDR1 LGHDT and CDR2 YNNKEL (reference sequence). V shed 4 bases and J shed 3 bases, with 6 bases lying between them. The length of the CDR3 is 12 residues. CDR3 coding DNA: TGTGCCAGCAGCCTAGAGGACTATGGCTACACCTTC. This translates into CASSLEDYGYTF.

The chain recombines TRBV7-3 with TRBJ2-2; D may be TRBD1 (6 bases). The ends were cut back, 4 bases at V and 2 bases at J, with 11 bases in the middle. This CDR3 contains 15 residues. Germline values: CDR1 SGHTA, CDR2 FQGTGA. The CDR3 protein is CASSSRQANTGELFF. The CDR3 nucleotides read TGTGCCAGCAGCTCACGACAGGCTAACACCGGGGAGCTGTTTTTT.

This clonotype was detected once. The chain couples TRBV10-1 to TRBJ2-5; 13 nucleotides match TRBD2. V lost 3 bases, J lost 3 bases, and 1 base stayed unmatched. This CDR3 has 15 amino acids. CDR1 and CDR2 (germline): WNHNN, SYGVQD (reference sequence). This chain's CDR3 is CASSDGTSGEETQYF. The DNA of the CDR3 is TGCGCCAGCAGTGATGGGACTAGCGGGGAAGAGACCCAGTACTTC.

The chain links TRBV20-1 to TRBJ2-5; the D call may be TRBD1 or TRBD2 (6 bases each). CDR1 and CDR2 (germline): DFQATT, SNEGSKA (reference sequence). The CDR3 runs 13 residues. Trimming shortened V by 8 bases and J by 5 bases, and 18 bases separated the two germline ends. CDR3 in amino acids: CSPSHLGGETQYF. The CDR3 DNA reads TGCAGTCCCTCGCACCTAGGGGGGGAGACCCAGTACTTC.

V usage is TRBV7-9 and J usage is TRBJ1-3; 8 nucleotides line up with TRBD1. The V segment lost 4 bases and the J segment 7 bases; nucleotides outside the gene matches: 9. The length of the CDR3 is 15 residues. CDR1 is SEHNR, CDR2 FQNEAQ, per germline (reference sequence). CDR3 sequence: CASSYPTGGGNTIYF. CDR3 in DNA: TGTGCCAGCAGCTACCCCACAGGGGGTGGGAACACCATATATTTT.

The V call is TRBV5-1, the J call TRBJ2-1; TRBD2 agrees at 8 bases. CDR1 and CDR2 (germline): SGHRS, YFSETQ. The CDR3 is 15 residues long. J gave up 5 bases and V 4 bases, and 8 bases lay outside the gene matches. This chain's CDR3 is CASSGPSGGNNEQFF. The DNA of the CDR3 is TGCGCCAGCAGCGGTCCGAGCGGGGGAAACAATGAGCAGTTCTTC.